This record covers a single TCR beta chain. Its specificity is unknown. This sample was included in a study of T cells in Graves' hyperthyroidism and ophthalmopathy. Study details: The initial diagnosis was the point when peripheral blood was collected, ahead of any treatment. Notes on the study in general: Expanded thyroid clonotypes (above 0.001) were mostly also found in blood.

The CDR3 is 14 amino acids. Germline V gene lookup returns CDR1 KGHDR and CDR2 SFDVKD. Hyperthyroidism patients were newly diagnosed, had disease duration under 2 months, and were aged 18 to 65 years. From RNA transcripts, TCR beta CDR3 regions were amplified. A set of HTBI primers served as the primers for a first-round RT-PCR of the TCR CDR3. TCRdb reprocessed the multiplex PCR reads with MiXCR, giving one entry per CDR3 protein. The sample shows approximately 330,000 distinct CDR3 sequences, 20% to 25% of them seen only once. The material sequenced was blood. This clonotype was obtained from a woman aged 50 to 60 with Graves' hyperthyroidism. The rearrangement uses TRBV24-1 and TRBJ1-4; a possible D gene is TRBD1 (5 bases). The CDR3 coding sequence is TGTGCGGACTGCTCTGGGACCCATAATGAAAAACTGTTTTTT. Its protein product is CADCSGTHNEKLFF.